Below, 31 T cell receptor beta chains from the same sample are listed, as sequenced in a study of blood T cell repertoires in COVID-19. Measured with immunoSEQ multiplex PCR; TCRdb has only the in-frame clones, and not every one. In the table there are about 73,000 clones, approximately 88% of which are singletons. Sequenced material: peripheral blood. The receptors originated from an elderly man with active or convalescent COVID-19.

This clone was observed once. The CDR3 here is CASSLPGSVQPQHF. The CDR3 nucleotides are TGTGCCAGCAGTTTACCAGGCTCCGTTCAGCCCCAGCATTTT. The J gene is TRBJ1-5, the V gene TRBV28; D is unclear. V shed 2 bases and J shed 6 bases, with 11 bases lying between them. Germline V gives CDR1 MDHEN, CDR2 SYDVKM. CDR3 length equals 14 residues.

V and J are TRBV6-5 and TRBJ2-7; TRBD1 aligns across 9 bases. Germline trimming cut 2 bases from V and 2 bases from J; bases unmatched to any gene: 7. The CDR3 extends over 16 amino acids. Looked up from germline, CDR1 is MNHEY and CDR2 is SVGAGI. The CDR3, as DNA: TGTGCCAGCAGTTACACCGGGACAGGGAGCCCCTACGAGCAGTACTTC. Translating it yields CASSYTGTGSPYEQYF.

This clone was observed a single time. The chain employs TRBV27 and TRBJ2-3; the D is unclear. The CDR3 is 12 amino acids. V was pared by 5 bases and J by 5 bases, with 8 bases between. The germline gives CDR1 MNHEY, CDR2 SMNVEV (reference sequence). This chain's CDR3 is CASSAGVDTQYF. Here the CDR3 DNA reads TGTGCCAGCAGTGCCGGTGTAGATACGCAGTATTTT.

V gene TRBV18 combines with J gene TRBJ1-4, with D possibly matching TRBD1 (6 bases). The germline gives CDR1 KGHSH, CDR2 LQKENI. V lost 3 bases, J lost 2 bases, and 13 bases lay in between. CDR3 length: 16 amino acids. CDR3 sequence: CASSPGQTRTNEKLFF. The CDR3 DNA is TGTGCCAGCTCACCCGGACAGACGCGTACTAATGAAAAACTGTTTTTT.

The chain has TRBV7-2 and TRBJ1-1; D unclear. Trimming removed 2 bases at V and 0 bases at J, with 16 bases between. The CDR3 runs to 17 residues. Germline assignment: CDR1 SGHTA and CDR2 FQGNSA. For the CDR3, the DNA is TGTGCCAGCAGCTTACAGCCAATTGGACTCATGAACACTGAAGCTTTCTTT. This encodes CASSLQPIGLMNTEAFF.

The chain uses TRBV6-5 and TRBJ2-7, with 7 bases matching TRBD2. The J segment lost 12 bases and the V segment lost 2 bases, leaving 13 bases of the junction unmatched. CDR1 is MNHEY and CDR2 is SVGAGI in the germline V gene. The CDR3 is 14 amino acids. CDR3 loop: CASSYGGGPLPPYF. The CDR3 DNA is TGTGCCAGCAGTTACGGGGGAGGGCCACTTCCTCCGTACTTC.

CDR3 loop: CASSDGSSQPYEQYF. CDR3 DNA: TGTGCCAGCAGTGACGGTTCTAGCCAACCCTACGAGCAGTACTTC. This chain connects TRBV6-4 to TRBJ2-7; TRBD2 might be the D (5 bases). V was clipped by 2 bases and J by 2 bases, with 13 bases between them. The V gene's germline CDR1 is MRHNA and CDR2 SNTAGT. The CDR3 spans 15 residues.

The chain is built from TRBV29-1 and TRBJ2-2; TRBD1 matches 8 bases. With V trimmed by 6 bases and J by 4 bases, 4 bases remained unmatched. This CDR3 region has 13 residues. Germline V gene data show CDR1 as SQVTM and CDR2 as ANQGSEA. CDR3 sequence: CSVRQGFTGELFF. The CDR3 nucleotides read TGCAGCGTGAGACAGGGGTTCACCGGGGAGCTGTTTTTT.

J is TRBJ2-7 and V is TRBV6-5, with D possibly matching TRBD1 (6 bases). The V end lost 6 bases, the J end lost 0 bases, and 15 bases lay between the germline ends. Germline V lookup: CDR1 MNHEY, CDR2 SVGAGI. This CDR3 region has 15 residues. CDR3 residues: CASSHGQTISYEQYF. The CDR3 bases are TGTGCCAGCAGCCACGGACAGACGATCTCCTACGAGCAGTACTTC.

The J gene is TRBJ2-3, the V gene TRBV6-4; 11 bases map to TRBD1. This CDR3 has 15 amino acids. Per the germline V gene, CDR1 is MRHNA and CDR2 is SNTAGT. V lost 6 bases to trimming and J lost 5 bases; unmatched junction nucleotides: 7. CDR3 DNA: TGTGCCAGCAGGGGGGAGGACAGGGGGCAAGATACGCAGTATTTT. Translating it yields CASRGEDRGQDTQYF.

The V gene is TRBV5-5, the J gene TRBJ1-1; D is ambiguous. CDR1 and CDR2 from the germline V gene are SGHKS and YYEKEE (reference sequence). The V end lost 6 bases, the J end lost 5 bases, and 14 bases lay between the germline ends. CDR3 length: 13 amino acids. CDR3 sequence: CASTPSGLTEAFF. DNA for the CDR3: TGTGCCAGCACCCCATCCGGGTTGACTGAAGCTTTCTTT.

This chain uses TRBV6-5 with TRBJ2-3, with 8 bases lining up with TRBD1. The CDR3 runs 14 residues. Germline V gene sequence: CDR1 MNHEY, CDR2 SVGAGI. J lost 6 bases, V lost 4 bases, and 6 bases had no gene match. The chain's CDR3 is CASSSQGALDTQYF. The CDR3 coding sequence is TGTGCCAGCAGTTCTCAGGGGGCATTGGATACGCAGTATTTT.

The DNA for the CDR3 is TGTGCCAGCAGCCGAGAGAGGACAGCGAACTATGGCTACACCTTC. Translated: CASSRERTANYGYTF. The chain has TRBV4-2 and TRBJ1-2, with TRBD1 as a possible D gene (6 bases). V gave up 4 bases and J gave up 2 bases, with 14 bases separating them. CDR3 length equals 15 residues. Germline CDR1 reads LGHNA; CDR2 reads YNFKEQ.

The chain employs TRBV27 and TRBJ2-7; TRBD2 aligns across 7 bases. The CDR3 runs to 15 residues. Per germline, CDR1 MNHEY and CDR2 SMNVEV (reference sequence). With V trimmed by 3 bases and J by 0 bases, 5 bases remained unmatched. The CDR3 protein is CASSLGRGRSYEQYF. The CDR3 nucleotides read TGTGCCAGCAGTTTGGGGAGGGGCCGCTCCTACGAGCAGTACTTC.

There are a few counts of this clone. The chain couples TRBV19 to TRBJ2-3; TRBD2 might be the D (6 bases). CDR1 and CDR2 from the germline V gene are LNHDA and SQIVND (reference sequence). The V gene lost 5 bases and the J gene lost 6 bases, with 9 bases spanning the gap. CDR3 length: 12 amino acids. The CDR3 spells CASSPSADTQYF. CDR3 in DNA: TGTGCCAGTAGTCCTAGCGCGGATACGCAGTATTTT.

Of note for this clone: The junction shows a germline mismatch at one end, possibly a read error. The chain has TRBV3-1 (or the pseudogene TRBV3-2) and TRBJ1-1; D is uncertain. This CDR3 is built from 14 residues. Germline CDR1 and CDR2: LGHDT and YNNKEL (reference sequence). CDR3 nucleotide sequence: TGTACCAGCAGCTTTAGAGGGCCGAACACTGAAGCTTTCTTT. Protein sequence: CTSSFRGPNTEAFF.

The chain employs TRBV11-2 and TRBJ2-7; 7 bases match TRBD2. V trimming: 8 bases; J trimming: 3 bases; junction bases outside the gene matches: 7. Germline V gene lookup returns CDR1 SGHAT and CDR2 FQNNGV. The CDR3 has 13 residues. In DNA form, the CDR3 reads TGTGCCAGCGGGAGGGGTAGGGTCTACGAGCAGTACTTC. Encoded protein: CASGRGRVYEQYF.

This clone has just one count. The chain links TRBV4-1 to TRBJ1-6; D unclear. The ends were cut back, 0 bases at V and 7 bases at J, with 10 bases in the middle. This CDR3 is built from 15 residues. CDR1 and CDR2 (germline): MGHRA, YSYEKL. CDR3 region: CASSQDQAGNSPLHF. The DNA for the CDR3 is TGCGCCAGCAGCCAAGATCAGGCCGGCAATTCACCCCTCCACTTT.

The CDR3 DNA reads TGCGCCAGCAGCTTACAGGATAGCTCCTACAATGAGCAGTTCTTC. Its translation: CASSLQDSSYNEQFF. The chain is built from TRBV5-1 and TRBJ2-1; D is possibly TRBD1 (5 bases). Germline V gene sequence: CDR1 SGHRS, CDR2 YFSETQ. The V end lost 2 bases, the J end lost 0 bases, and 9 bases lay between the germline ends. The CDR3 covers 15 residues.

The chain's CDR3 is CASTISAGLSYEQYF. The CDR3 nucleotides are TGTGCCAGTACCATCTCCGCGGGTCTCTCCTACGAGCAGTACTTC. This rearrangement joins TRBV19 to TRBJ2-7, with a tentative D call TRBD2 (5 bases). V was clipped by 7 bases and J by 0 bases, with 16 bases between them. Germline V gene sequence: CDR1 LNHDA, CDR2 SQIVND (reference sequence). This CDR3 comprises 15 residues.

The CDR3 here is CASSFIGRGNEQFF. CDR3 sequence (DNA): TGTGCCAGCAGCTTCATTGGCAGGGGCAATGAGCAGTTCTTC. This chain connects TRBV5-6 to TRBJ2-1, with D tentatively TRBD1 (6 bases). V was shortened by 2 bases and J by 6 bases, with 12 bases between the two germline ends. This CDR3 contains 14 residues. The germline V gene encodes CDR1 SGHDT and CDR2 YYEEEE.

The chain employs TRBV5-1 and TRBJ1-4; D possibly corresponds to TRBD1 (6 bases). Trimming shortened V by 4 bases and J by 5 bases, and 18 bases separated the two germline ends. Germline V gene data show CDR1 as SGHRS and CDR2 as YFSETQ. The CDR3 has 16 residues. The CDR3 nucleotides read TGCGCCAGCAGCACGACCGGGACAAGAGGGAATGAAAAACTGTTTTTT. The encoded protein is CASSTTGTRGNEKLFF.

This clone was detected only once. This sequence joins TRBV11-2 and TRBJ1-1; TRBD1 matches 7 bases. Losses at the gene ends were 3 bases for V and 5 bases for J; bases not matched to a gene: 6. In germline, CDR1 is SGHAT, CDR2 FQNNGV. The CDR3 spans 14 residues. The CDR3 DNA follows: TGTGCCAGCAGCTTCCCACAGGGGAGAACTGAAGCTTTCTTT. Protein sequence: CASSFPQGRTEAFF.

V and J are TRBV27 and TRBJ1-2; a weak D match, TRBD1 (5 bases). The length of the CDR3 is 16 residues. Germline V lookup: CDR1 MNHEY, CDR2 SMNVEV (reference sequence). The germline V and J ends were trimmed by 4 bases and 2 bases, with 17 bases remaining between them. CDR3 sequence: CASSSNGGTGNYGYTF. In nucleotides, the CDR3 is TGTGCCAGCAGTTCAAATGGCGGGACGGGGAACTATGGCTACACCTTC.

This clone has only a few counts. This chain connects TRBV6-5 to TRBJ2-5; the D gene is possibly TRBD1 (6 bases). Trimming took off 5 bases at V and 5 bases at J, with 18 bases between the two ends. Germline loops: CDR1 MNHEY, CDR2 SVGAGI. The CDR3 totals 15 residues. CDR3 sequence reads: CASSNAADRWETQYF. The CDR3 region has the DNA TGTGCCAGCAGTAACGCCGCGGACAGATGGGAGACCCAGTACTTC.

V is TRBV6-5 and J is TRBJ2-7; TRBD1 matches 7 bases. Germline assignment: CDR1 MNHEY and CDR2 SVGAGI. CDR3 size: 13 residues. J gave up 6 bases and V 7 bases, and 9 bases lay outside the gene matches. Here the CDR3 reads CASNQQGRGEQYF. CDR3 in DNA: TGTGCCAGCAACCAACAGGGGAGAGGCGAGCAGTACTTC.

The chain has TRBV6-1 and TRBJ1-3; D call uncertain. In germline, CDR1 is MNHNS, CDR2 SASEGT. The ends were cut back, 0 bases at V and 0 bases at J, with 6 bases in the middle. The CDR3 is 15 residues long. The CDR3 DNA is TGTGCCAGCAGTGAAGCGCCAGACTCTGGAAACACCATATATTTT. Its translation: CASSEAPDSGNTIYF.

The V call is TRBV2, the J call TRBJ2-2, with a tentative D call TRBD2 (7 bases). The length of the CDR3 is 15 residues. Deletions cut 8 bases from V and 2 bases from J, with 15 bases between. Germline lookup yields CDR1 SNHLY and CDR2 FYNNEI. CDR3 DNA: TGTGCCAGCGGGGGGGGCCGGGGCAACACCGGGGAGCTGTTTTTT. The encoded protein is CASGGGRGNTGELFF.

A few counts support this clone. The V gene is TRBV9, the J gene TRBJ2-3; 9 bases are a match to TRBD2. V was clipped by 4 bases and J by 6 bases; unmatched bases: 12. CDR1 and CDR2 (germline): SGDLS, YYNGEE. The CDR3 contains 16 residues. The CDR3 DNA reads TGTGCCAGCAGCCCCCGGGGGGCGGGAGGGCCGGATACGCAGTATTTT. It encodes CASSPRGAGGPDTQYF.

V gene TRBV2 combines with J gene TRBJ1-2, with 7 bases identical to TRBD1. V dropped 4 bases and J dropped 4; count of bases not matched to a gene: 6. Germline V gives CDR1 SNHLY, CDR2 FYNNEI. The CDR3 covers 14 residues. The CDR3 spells CASSADRVGYGYTF. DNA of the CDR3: TGTGCCAGCAGTGCCGACAGGGTCGGCTATGGCTACACCTTC.

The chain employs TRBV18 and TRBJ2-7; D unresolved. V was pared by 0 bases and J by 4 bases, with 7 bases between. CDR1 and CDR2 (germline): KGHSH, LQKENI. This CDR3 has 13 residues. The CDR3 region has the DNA TGTGCCAGCTCACCACCGGGCCAGTACGAGCAGTACTTC. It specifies CASSPPGQYEQYF.